What follows are 6 T cell receptor beta chains derived from one specimen sequenced in a study of blood T cell repertoires in COVID-19. The method was immunoSEQ multiplex PCR; TCRdb's version includes in-frame clones alone and lacks a portion of them. This table has under 200,000 clones, about 89% appearing once. The sequenced material came from peripheral blood. The receptors come from a man aged 35 to 55 with active or convalescent COVID-19.

This chain joins TRBV7-2 and TRBJ1-5; D not certain. The V gene's germline CDR1 is SGHTA and CDR2 FQGNSA. V lost 5 bases, J lost 3 bases, and 14 bases lay in between. This CDR3 comprises 15 residues. The CDR3 spells CASSLDGGYNQPQHF. The CDR3 bases are TGTGCCAGCAGCCTGGATGGAGGGTACAATCAGCCCCAGCATTTT.

The chain links TRBV11-2 to TRBJ2-5; 9 bases match TRBD2. Germline V lookup: CDR1 SGHAT, CDR2 FQNNGV. There are 17 residues in the CDR3. The trim removed 8 bases at V and 6 bases at J, leaving 19 bases unmatched. The CDR3 loop is CASRGSGTSTAAKTQYF. In DNA, the CDR3 is TGTGCCAGCCGAGGCTCCGGGACTAGCACCGCCGCGAAGACCCAGTACTTC.

This chain joins TRBV6-6 and TRBJ1-5; a possible D gene is TRBD1 (5 bases). This CDR3 is 15 amino acids long. Between the trimmed V and J ends, which lost 2 bases and 9 bases, there was a span of 17 bases. Germline values: CDR1 MNHNY, CDR2 SVGAGI (reference sequence). The CDR3 DNA reads TGTGCCAGCAGTTACCTGGGGACTGGTGAGCGGCCCCAGCATTTT. This codes for CASSYLGTGERPQHF.

This chain joins TRBV5-1 and TRBJ2-7; weak D call: TRBD1 (6 bases). Germline V CDR1 and CDR2: SGHRS, YFSETQ. The CDR3 length is 12 residues. V lost 6 bases and J 2 bases, leaving 9 bases between the germline ends. The CDR3 protein is CASKGQAYEQYF. CDR3 in DNA: TGCGCCAGCAAGGGACAAGCCTACGAGCAGTACTTC.

Only one count was recorded for this clone. This chain links TRBV7-2 with TRBJ2-1; 8 bases are a match to TRBD1. The CDR3 extends over 16 amino acids. Germline V gene data show CDR1 as SGHTA and CDR2 as FQGNSA. Germline trimming cut 6 bases from V and 4 bases from J; bases unmatched to any gene: 11. CDR3 loop: CASSYFQGAVYNEQFF. CDR3 nucleotide sequence: TGTGCCAGCAGTTATTTTCAGGGGGCTGTTTACAATGAGCAGTTCTTC.

This chain joins TRBV21-1 and TRBJ2-7; the D segment call TRBD2 is taken from the table without a DNA check. TRBV21-1 is deemed a pseudogene. The CDR3 consists of 14 residues. The CDR3 loop is CASGRRGGTYEQYF. DNA for the CDR3: TGTGCCAGCGGAAGACGGGGTGGAACCTACGAGCAGTACTTC.